This TCR beta chain was captured in a study of cytomegalovirus exposure and HLA in healthy donors. Primers: 60 Vbeta forward and 13 Jbeta reverse. TCRdb's table, derived via immunoSEQ multiplex PCR, lists solely in-frame clones and lacks some. The table has around 190,000 clones, roughly nine tenths seen once. CDR3 length: 12 residues. Germline lookup yields CDR1 SGHRS and CDR2 YFSETQ. V was cut by 6 bases and J by 3 bases, with 9 bases left in between. This chain connects TRBV5-1 to TRBJ2-5, with a weak D call TRBD1 (5 bases). Input material: PBMCs. This TCR came from a boy aged 2 to 10 in good health and CMV-seronegative. Written as DNA, the CDR3 is TGCGCCAGCACGACAGAGAAAGAGACCCAGTACTTC. Protein product: CASTTEKETQYF.